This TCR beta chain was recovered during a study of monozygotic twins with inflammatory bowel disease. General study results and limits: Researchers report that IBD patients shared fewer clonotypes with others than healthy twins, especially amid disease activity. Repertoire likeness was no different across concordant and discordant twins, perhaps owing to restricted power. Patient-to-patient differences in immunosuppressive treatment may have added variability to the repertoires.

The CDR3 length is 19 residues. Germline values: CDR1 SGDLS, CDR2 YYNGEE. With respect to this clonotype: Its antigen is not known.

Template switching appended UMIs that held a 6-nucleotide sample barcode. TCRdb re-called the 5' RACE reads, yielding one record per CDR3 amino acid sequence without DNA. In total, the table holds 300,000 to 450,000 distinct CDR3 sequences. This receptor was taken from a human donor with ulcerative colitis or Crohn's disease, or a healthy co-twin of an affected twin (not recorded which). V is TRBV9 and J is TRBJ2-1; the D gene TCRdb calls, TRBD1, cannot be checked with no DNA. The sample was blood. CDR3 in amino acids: CASSVGQGQKQMPYNEQFF. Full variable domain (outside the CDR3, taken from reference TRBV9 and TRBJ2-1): DSGVTQTPKHLITATGQRVTLRCSPRSGDLSVYWYQQSLDQGLQFLIQYYNGEERAKGNILERFSAQQFPDLHSELNLSSLELGDSALYFCASSVGQGQKQMPYNEQFFGPGTRLTVL.